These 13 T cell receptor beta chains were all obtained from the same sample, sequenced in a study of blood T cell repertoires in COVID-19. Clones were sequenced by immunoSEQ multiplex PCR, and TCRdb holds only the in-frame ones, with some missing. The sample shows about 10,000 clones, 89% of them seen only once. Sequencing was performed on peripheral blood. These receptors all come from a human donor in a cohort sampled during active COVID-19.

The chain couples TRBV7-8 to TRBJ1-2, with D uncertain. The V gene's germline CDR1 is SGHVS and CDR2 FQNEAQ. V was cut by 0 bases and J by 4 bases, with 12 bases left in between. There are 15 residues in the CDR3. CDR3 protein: CASSLANQAGYGYTF. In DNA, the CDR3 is TGTGCCAGCAGCTTAGCGAACCAGGCTGGCTATGGCTACACCTTC. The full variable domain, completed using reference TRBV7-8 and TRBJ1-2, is GAGVSQSPRYKVAKRGQDVALRCDPISGHVSLFWYQQALGQGPEFLTYFQNEAQLDKSGLPSDRFFAERPEGSVSTLKIQRTQQEDSAVYLCASSLANQAGYGYTFGSGTRLTVV.

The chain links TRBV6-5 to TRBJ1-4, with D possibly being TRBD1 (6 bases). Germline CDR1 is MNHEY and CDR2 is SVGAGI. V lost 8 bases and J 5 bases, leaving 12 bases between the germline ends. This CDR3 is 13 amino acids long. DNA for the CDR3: TGTGCCAGCCTCAGGGACAAAAATGAAAAACTGTTTTTT. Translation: CASLRDKNEKLFF.

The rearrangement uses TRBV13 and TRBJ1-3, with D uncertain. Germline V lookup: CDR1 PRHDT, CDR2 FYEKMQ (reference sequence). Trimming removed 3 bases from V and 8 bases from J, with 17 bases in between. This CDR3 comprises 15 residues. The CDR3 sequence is CASSFGPLTRDTIYF. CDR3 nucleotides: TGTGCCAGCAGCTTTGGGCCCCTCACCAGAGACACCATATATTTT. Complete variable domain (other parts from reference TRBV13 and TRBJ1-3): AAGVIQSPRHLIKEKRETATLKCYPIPRHDTVYWYQQGPGQDPQFLISFYEKMQSDKGSIPDRFSAQQFSDYHSELNMSSLELGDSALYFCASSFGPLTRDTIYFGEGSWLTVV.

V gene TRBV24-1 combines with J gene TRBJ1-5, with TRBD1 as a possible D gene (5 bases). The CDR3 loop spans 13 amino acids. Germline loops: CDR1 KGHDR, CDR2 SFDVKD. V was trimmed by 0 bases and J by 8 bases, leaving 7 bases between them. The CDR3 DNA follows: TGTGCCACCAGTGATTTGAAAGGGGAGCCCCAGCATTTT. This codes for CATSDLKGEPQHF.

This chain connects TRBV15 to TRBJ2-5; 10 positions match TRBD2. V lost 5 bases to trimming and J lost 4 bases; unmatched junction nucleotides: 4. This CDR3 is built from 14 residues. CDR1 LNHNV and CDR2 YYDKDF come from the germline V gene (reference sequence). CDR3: CATSGGLARETQYF. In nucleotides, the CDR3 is TGTGCCACCAGCGGGGGACTAGCGAGAGAGACCCAGTACTTC.

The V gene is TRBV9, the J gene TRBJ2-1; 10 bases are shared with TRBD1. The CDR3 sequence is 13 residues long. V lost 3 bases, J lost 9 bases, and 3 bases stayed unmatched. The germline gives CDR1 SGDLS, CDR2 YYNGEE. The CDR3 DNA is TGTGCCAGCAGCGAGACAGGGGGCGGTGAGCAGTTCTTC. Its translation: CASSETGGGEQFF.

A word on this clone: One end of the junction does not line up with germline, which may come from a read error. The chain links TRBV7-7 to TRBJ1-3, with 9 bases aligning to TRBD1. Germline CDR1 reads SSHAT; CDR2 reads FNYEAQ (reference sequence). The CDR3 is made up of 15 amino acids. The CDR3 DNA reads TGTGCTAGCAGTTCGGGACAGGGCGCAGGAAACACCATATATTTT. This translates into CASSSGQGAGNTIYF. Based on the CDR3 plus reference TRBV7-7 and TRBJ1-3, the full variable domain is GAGVSQSPRYKVTKRGQDVTLRCDPISSHATLYWYQQALGQGPEFLTYFNYEAQPDKSGLPSDRFSAERPEGSISTLTIQRTEQRDSAMYRCASSSGQGAGNTIYFGEGSWLTVV.

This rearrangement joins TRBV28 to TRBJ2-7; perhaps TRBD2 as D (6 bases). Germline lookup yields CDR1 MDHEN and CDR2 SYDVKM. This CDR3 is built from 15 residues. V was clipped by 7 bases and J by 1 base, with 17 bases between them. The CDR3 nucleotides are TGTGCCAGCACCTTGAGTAGCGGAGCATCCTACGAGCAGTACTTC. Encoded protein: CASTLSSGASYEQYF.

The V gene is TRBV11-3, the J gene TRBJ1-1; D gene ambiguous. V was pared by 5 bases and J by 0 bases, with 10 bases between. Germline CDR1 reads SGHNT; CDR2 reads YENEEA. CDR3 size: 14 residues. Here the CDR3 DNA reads TGTGCCAGCAGCCGGTACCGGGTGAACACTGAAGCTTTCTTT. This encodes CASSRYRVNTEAFF.

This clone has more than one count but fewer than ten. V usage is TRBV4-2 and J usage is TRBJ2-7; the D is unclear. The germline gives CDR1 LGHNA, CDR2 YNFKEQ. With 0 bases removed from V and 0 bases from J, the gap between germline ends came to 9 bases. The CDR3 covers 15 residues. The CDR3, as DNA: TGTGCCAGCAGCCAAGATCCCTACGGCTCCTACGAGCAGTACTTC. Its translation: CASSQDPYGSYEQYF.

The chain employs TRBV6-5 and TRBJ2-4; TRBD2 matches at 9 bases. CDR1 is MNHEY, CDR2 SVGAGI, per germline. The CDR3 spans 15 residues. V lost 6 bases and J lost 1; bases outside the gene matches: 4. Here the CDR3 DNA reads TGTGCCAGCAGCCTGGGACTAGCCGCCAAAAACATTCAGTACTTC. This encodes CASSLGLAAKNIQYF.

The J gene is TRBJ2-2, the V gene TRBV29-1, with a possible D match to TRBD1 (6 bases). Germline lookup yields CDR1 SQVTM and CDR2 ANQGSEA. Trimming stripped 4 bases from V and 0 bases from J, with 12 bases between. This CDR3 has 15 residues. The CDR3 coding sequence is TGCAGCGTTGTTGGGGGCGCGACGAACACCGGGGAGCTGTTTTTT. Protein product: CSVVGGATNTGELFF.

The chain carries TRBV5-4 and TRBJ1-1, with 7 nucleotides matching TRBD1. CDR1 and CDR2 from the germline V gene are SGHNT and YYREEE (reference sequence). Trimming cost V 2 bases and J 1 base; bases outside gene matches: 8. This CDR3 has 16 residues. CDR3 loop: CASSLGPWDRNTEAFF. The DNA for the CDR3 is TGTGCCAGCAGCTTAGGTCCGTGGGACAGGAACACTGAAGCTTTCTTT.